These 4 T cell receptor beta chains share one sample of origin, sequenced in a study of OX40 agonist ivuxolimab in advanced cancers. The library was produced with the immunoSEQ multiplex PCR assay. What TCRdb holds here is the immuneACCESS table cut down to in-frame rearrangements. Part of the clones is not present; checked against another copy, under half of the missing clones reflect an unresolved V gene, and the others are unexplained. Within this sample are about 64,000 clones, with 75% to 90% of them counted one time only. Approximately 15% of the sample comes from the top ten. The specimen comprised CD4+ or CD8+ T cells sorted from blood, sampled in a trial of the OX40 agonist ivuxolimab. The receptors were gathered from an adult with an advanced solid tumor such as melanoma, head and neck, liver or kidney cancer.

This chain connects TRBV2 to TRBJ2-1; D is undetermined. The CDR3 spans 11 residues. Trimming shortened V by 10 bases and J by 5 bases, and 9 bases separated the two germline ends. Germline V gives CDR1 SNHLY, CDR2 FYNNEI. The CDR3 loop reads CATPLNNEQFF. The CDR3 DNA reads as TGTGCCACCCCCCTGAACAATGAGCAGTTCTTC.

The table lists this clone with a count of one. The genes are TRBV7-2 and TRBJ2-3; D is ambiguous. This CDR3 is 18 amino acids long. Trimming cost V 4 bases and J 0 bases, with 20 bases left between them. The germline gives CDR1 SGHTA, CDR2 FQGNSA. DNA of the CDR3: TGTGCCAGCAGCTCCCCTGTTAGTACGCTTCCTAGCACAGATACGCAGTATTTT. This codes for CASSSPVSTLPSTDTQYF.

The J gene is TRBJ2-5, the V gene TRBV5-8; D is perhaps TRBD2 (5 bases). The germline V and J ends were trimmed by 3 bases and 5 bases, with 14 bases remaining between them. The CDR3 consists of 14 residues. Looked up from germline, CDR1 is SGHTS and CDR2 is YDEGEE. The CDR3 loop is CASSSPVRRETQYF. The CDR3 nucleotides read TGTGCCAGCAGCTCTCCGGTCCGGAGGGAGACCCAGTACTTC.

The chain uses TRBV6-6 and TRBJ2-7; no firm D call. The ends were cut back, 6 bases at V and 7 bases at J, with 13 bases in the middle. This CDR3 is built from 12 residues. Germline V gene sequence: CDR1 MNHNY, CDR2 SVGAGI (reference sequence). The CDR3: CASSGNGREQYF. The CDR3 nucleotides are TGTGCCAGCAGCGGAAACGGGCGGGAGCAGTACTTC.